This T cell receptor beta chain was retrieved from a study of cytomegalovirus exposure and HLA in healthy donors. Use of 60 Vbeta and 13 Jbeta primers characterized the PCR. Profiling relied on immunoSEQ multiplex PCR, and the TCRdb table lists in-frame clones only, not all of them. This table has about 120,000 clones, less than 75% appearing once. Trimming left V 4 bases short and J 3 bases short, with 13 bases between. CDR3 length equals 15 residues. CDR1 is SGDLS and CDR2 is YYNGEE in the germline V gene. The sequenced sample consisted of PBMCs. The sequence was obtained from a middle-aged woman in good health and CMV-seronegative. The chain is built from TRBV9 and TRBJ2-2; no clear D. CDR3 protein: CASSPTTRHTGELFF. The CDR3 nucleotides read TGTGCCAGCAGCCCCACTACCCGACACACCGGGGAGCTGTTTTTT.